These 23 T cell receptor beta chains were sequenced from one sample in a study of sequential checkpoint blockade in melanoma. Treatment reported: randomized to nivolumab then ipilimumab (arm A) or the reverse (arm B). Profiled with immunoSEQ multiplex PCR; TCRdb holds only in-frame clones, not every one. This sample has over 4,500 clones; roughly 50% occur once, and the top ten carry 43%. Material: CD8+ T cells sorted from blood (inferred from file names), obtained from a patient given nivolumab and ipilimumab in sequence. The receptors here all came from a human donor with melanoma.

This clone was detected a few times. The chain links TRBV6-1 to TRBJ1-5; 7 bases match TRBD1. V gave up 4 bases and J gave up 0 bases; unmatched junction bases: 6. The CDR3 runs 16 residues. CDR1 and CDR2 from the germline V gene are MNHNS and SASEGT. The CDR3 DNA follows: TGTGCCAGCAGTGTGGACAGGACTTATAGCAATCAGCCCCAGCATTTT. Protein sequence: CASSVDRTYSNQPQHF.

V usage is TRBV28 and J usage is TRBJ2-3, with TRBD2 matching 15 bases. Germline V CDR1 and CDR2: MDHEN, SYDVKM. J was trimmed by 4 bases and V by 6 bases; bases with no gene match: 11. The CDR3 totals 18 residues. The CDR3 nucleotides are TGTGCCAGCAGCCGAGGACTAGCGGGGGGGTATGGCGCAGATACGCAGTATTTT. Translated, it gives CASSRGLAGGYGADTQYF.

The table lists this clone with a few counts. The rearrangement links TRBV9 to TRBJ2-2, with 7 bases identical to TRBD1. CDR1 is SGDLS and CDR2 is YYNGEE in the germline V gene. This CDR3 has 16 amino acids. The trim removed 0 bases at V and 6 bases at J, leaving 8 bases unmatched. CDR3 nucleotides: TGTGCCAGCAGCGTAGAGACAGGGTGGGTGGCCGGGGAGCTGTTTTTT. This gives the protein CASSVETGWVAGELFF.

The V and J genes are TRBV6-5 and TRBJ2-7; tentatively, D is TRBD1 (5 bases). Germline assignment: CDR1 MNHEY and CDR2 SVGAGI. The CDR3 is 12 residues long. The V gene lost 6 bases and the J gene lost 2 bases, with 8 bases spanning the gap. In nucleotides, the CDR3 is TGTGCCAGCAGCCCGGACACCTACGAGCAGTACTTC. Protein product: CASSPDTYEQYF.

This clone showed up just a few times. The chain has TRBV28 and TRBJ1-2, with TRBD1 matching 9 bases. V was pared by 5 bases and J by 6 bases, with 13 bases of the junction left unmatched. This CDR3 contains 16 residues. Germline V gene lookup returns CDR1 MDHEN and CDR2 SYDVKM. The CDR3 spells CASSPAAGQGKDGYTF. CDR3 nucleotides: TGTGCCAGCAGTCCCGCGGCGGGACAGGGAAAAGATGGCTACACCTTC.

The chain carries TRBV4-3 and TRBJ1-2, with D perhaps matching TRBD1 (6 bases). Trimming pared 0 bases from V and 5 bases from J, leaving 13 bases between. CDR1 and CDR2 from the germline V gene are LGHNA and YSLEER. The CDR3 loop spans 15 amino acids. The CDR3 protein is CASSQEATGLYGYTF. The CDR3 nucleotides read TGCGCCAGCAGCCAAGAAGCGACAGGCCTTTATGGCTACACCTTC.

The chain carries TRBV9 and TRBJ2-2, with TRBD2 as a possible D gene (6 bases). The germline V gene has CDR1 SGDLS and CDR2 YYNGEE. The CDR3 sequence is 20 residues long. With 0 bases removed from V and 0 bases from J, the gap between germline ends came to 21 bases. CDR3 in amino acids: CASSVVGTSLAGTNTGELFF. In DNA form, the CDR3 reads TGTGCCAGCAGCGTAGTGGGCACTAGCTTAGCTGGTACGAACACCGGGGAGCTGTTTTTT.

This clone was counted between two and nine times. The J gene is TRBJ2-1, the V gene TRBV7-9; 9 bases map to TRBD2. Germline CDR1 SEHNR, CDR2 FQNEAQ (reference sequence). V lost 3 bases and J lost 4; bases outside the gene matches: 1. The CDR3 is 14 amino acids. The CDR3 coding sequence is TGTGCCAGCAGCTTGCTAGCGGGGTACAATGAGCAGTTCTTC. Protein product: CASSLLAGYNEQFF.

The DNA for the CDR3 is TGTGCCAGCATCCAGGGGCAGTCAGCTAACTATGGCTACACCTTC. This encodes CASIQGQSANYGYTF. This sequence joins TRBV6-5 and TRBJ1-2; maybe TRBD1 (6 bases). The CDR3 is 15 amino acids. Trimming removed 7 bases from V and 0 bases from J, with 15 bases in between. Germline lookup yields CDR1 MNHEY and CDR2 SVGAGI.

The chain recombines TRBV11-2 with TRBJ1-2; TRBD1 might be the D (5 bases). Germline V gene lookup returns CDR1 SGHAT and CDR2 FQNNGV. This CDR3 contains 15 residues. V was shortened by 0 bases and J by 2 bases, with 10 bases between the two germline ends. CDR3 protein: CASSLDLRGNYGYTF. The CDR3 DNA sequence: TGTGCCAGCAGCTTAGATCTCCGGGGGAACTATGGCTACACCTTC.

The J gene is TRBJ2-7, the V gene TRBV7-9; 7 bases line up with TRBD2. CDR1 is SEHNR and CDR2 is FQNEAQ in the germline V gene (reference sequence). The V gene end was trimmed by 5 bases and the J gene end by 2 bases; junction bases not matched to a gene: 12. The CDR3 runs to 16 residues. The CDR3 bases are TGTGCCAGCAGCCCAGTCGGGCTAGCGGCGACCTACGAGCAGTACTTC. It yields the protein CASSPVGLAATYEQYF.

The chain links TRBV6-5 to TRBJ1-5, with 7 positions matching TRBD1. The CDR3 runs to 15 residues. Trimming at V came to 8 bases and at J to 1 base, leaving 8 bases not matched to a gene. Looked up from germline, CDR1 is MNHEY and CDR2 is SVGAGI. The CDR3 loop is CASLPTGQSNQPQHF. Here the CDR3 DNA reads TGTGCCAGCCTTCCGACAGGGCAGAGCAATCAGCCCCAGCATTTT.

This clone appeared a few times. The CDR3 DNA reads TGTGCCAGCGAGCTTAGCGGGGAGGGGACCGGGGAGCTGTTTTTT. Its protein is CASELSGEGTGELFF. The rearrangement links TRBV9 to TRBJ2-2; 8 bases are shared with TRBD2. With 7 bases clipped from V and 5 bases from J, the junction kept 10 bases outside the gene matches. This CDR3 spans 15 amino acids. Germline V gives CDR1 SGDLS, CDR2 YYNGEE. Full variable domain (outside the CDR3, taken from reference TRBV9 and TRBJ2-2): DSGVTQTPKHLITATGQRVTLRCSPRSGDLSVYWYQQSLDQGLQFLIQYYNGEERAKGNILERFSAQQFPDLHSELNLSSLELGDSALYFCASELSGEGTGELFFGEGSRLTVL.

This rearrangement joins TRBV19 to TRBJ1-2; 7 bases agree with TRBD1. The CDR3 has 14 amino acids. Trimming cost V 8 bases and J 1 base; bases outside gene matches: 7. The germline V gene encodes CDR1 LNHDA and CDR2 SQIVND (reference sequence). CDR3 bases: TGTGCCAGTTTGGGACAGCCGTTTAACTATGGCTACACCTTC. Translated, it gives CASLGQPFNYGYTF.

This clone has only a few counts. This chain uses TRBV4-3 with TRBJ2-7; D is possibly TRBD1 (5 bases). The CDR3 is 16 residues long. V lost 3 bases and J lost 0, with 15 bases in between. Germline CDR1 and CDR2: LGHNA and YSLEER. CDR3 DNA sequence: TGCGCCAGCAGCCACGAGGAAGGGGCGAACTCCTACGAGCAGTACTTC. Its protein product is CASSHEEGANSYEQYF.

J is TRBJ1-6 and V is TRBV6-8; D is unclear. Deletions cut 5 bases from V and 6 bases from J, with 14 bases between. Germline loops: CDR1 MNHGY, CDR2 SAAAGT. This CDR3 contains 15 residues. The CDR3 DNA reads TGTGCCAGCAGTGAGAGAGACGGAGGTAATTCACCCCTCCACTTT. The encoded protein is CASSERDGGNSPLHF.

The count of this clone is one. This chain links TRBV5-6 with TRBJ1-1, with D possibly TRBD1 on 6 matching bases. This CDR3 comprises 15 residues. The V gene lost 4 bases and the J gene lost 1 base, with 14 bases spanning the gap. Germline loops: CDR1 SGHDT, CDR2 YYEEEE. The CDR3 region is CASSDPGARNTEAFF. The CDR3 DNA follows: TGTGCCAGCAGCGATCCAGGGGCTAGGAACACTGAAGCTTTCTTT.

This clone was observed a handful of times. This CDR3 reads CASSLDGRSNYGYTF. The CDR3 nucleotides read TGTGCCAGCAGCTTGGATGGGAGATCTAACTATGGCTACACCTTC. The V and J genes are TRBV5-5 and TRBJ1-2, with D unresolved. The V end was cut by 0 bases, the J end by 0 bases, with 9 bases between. This CDR3 spans 15 amino acids. The V gene's germline CDR1 is SGHKS and CDR2 YYEKEE (reference sequence).

This sequence joins TRBV4-2 and TRBJ2-3; 8 nucleotides align to TRBD2. The V segment lost 0 bases and the J segment 4 bases; nucleotides outside the gene matches: 3. Germline V gene lookup returns CDR1 LGHNA and CDR2 YNFKEQ. This CDR3 has 15 residues. The CDR3 DNA sequence: TGTGCCAGCAGCCAAGAACAGCGGGGGCCAGATACGCAGTATTTT. Protein: CASSQEQRGPDTQYF.

There are a few counts of this clone. A far larger clone is just one base off, so this is likely a read error. The chain combines TRBV14 with TRBJ2-7; 9 bases are a match to TRBD1. Germline V lookup: CDR1 SGHDN, CDR2 FVKESK. V shed 1 base and J 7 bases; nucleotides not matched to a gene: 11. This CDR3 has 16 amino acids. The CDR3 loop is CASSQVPGQGDNEQYF. The DNA for the CDR3 is TGTGCCAGCAGCCAAGTTCCGGGACAGGGAGACAATGAGCAGTACTTC.

The chain carries TRBV28 and TRBJ1-4; D is possibly TRBD1 (5 bases). CDR3 length: 14 amino acids. V lost 5 bases to trimming and J lost 8 bases, with 15 bases between them. Germline V gene sequence: CDR1 MDHEN, CDR2 SYDVKM. The chain's CDR3 is CASSPDMVGEKLFF. The CDR3, as DNA: TGTGCCAGCAGTCCGGACATGGTAGGAGAAAAACTGTTTTTT. Supplemented by reference TRBV28 and TRBJ1-4, the full variable domain reads DVKVTQSSRYLVKRTGEKVFLECVQDMDHENMFWYRQDPGLGLRLIYFSYDVKMKEKGDIPEGYSVSREKKERFSLILESASTNQTSMYLCASSPDMVGEKLFFGSGTQLSVL.

The chain recombines TRBV7-8 with TRBJ2-3; possibly TRBD2 for D (6 bases). V was pared by 0 bases and J by 1 base, with 11 bases between. There are 16 residues in the CDR3. Per germline, CDR1 SGHVS and CDR2 FQNEAQ. The CDR3 loop reads CASSLAGGSGTDTQYF. DNA for the CDR3: TGTGCCAGCAGCTTAGCGGGGGGTTCAGGCACAGATACGCAGTATTTT.

The J gene is TRBJ2-7, the V gene TRBV28; D may be TRBD2 (7 bases). Germline-derived CDR1 and CDR2 are MDHEN and SYDVKM. The CDR3 totals 14 residues. V shed 3 bases and J shed 6 bases, with 15 bases lying between them. DNA of the CDR3: TGTGCCAGCAGTTTGGGGGGCGGGGGATCCGAGCAGTACTTC. It is translated as CASSLGGGGSEQYF.